This TCR beta chain was obtained from a study of control samples from healthy donors and cancer patients. Method: immunoSEQ multiplex PCR; TCRdb's copy keeps in-frame clones and lacks some. The sample has about 190,000 clones; the top ten hold more than 2%. Looked up from germline, CDR1 is MDHEN and CDR2 is SYDVKM. The CDR3 totals 14 residues. Trimming removed 5 bases at V and 7 bases at J, with 17 bases between. This chain joins TRBV28 and TRBJ1-2, with TRBD1 as a possible D gene (6 bases). Sequenced input: blood. The clonotype originates from a woman aged 25 to 39 in good health. CDR3 coding DNA: TGTGCCAGCAGTACCGGGCAGGGGACAAGTGGCTACACCTTC. This codes for CASSTGQGTSGYTF.